This entry describes one T cell receptor beta chain. One junction end does not reproduce the germline sequence, and a read error may be involved. The CDR3 totals 17 residues. Germline V gene sequence: CDR1 MNHEY, CDR2 SMNVEV (reference sequence). This sample was included in a study of control samples from healthy donors and cancer patients. Sequencing used immunoSEQ multiplex PCR; TCRdb keeps in-frame clones, though not all of them. The sample lists over 90,000 clones; roughly 90% were seen once. The receptor's source is a man aged 55 to 69 with lung cancer. Sequenced: PBMCs. V usage is TRBV27 and J usage is TRBJ2-2, with 9 nucleotides matching TRBD2. The CDR3 here is CPPSPETRGGRTGELFF. Written as DNA, the CDR3 is TGCCCCCCCAGTCCAGAAACGCGGGGGGGCCGGACCGGGGAGCTGTTTTTT.